The 7 T cell receptor beta chains below come from one sample, sequenced in a study of blood T cells in healthy people across ages. Primed by a sample-barcoded 5' primer and a J-beta primer mix, a second PCR proceeded for about 6 to 12 cycles. MiXCR was run by TCRdb on the 5' RACE reads, yielding one entry per CDR3 protein. The table lists around 580,000 distinct CDR3 sequences, around 48% of them singletons. The sequenced material came from blood. The receptors derive from a man older than 75 in good health.

This clonotype has a handful of counts. The chain joins TRBV5-1 to TRBJ2-7, with 7 bases that match TRBD1. The assigned J gene may be wrong: the sequence end matches TRBJ2-4 better. The CDR3 is 15 amino acids. Germline CDR1 reads SGHRS; CDR2 reads YFSETQ. The CDR3 nucleotides read TGCGCCAGCAGCCCCACTACAGGGGAATCAAACATTCAGTACTTC. Translating gives CASSPTTGESNIQYF.

This clonotype has a handful of counts. The chain combines TRBV20-1 with TRBJ2-7; D is uncertain. V dropped 0 bases and J dropped 2 bases, with 8 bases sitting between them. Germline CDR1 reads DFQATT; CDR2 reads SNEGSKA (reference sequence). The CDR3 is 13 residues long. In nucleotides, the CDR3 is TGCAGTGCTAGAGAGAACCCGACCTACGAGCAGTACTTC. Amino acid sequence: CSARENPTYEQYF.

The V gene is TRBV7-2, the J gene TRBJ2-1, with D unclear. The V and J ends lost 5 bases and 8 bases respectively, with 16 bases between them. CDR1 is SGHTA, CDR2 FQGNSA, per germline. CDR3 size: 14 residues. The CDR3 sequence is CASSPDRASDEQFF. As DNA, the CDR3 is TGTGCCAGCAGCCCCGATCGGGCGAGCGATGAGCAGTTCTTC.

The CDR3 sequence: CSADGQGGTEAFF. In DNA form, the CDR3 reads TGCAGCGCCGACGGACAGGGAGGAACTGAAGCTTTCTTT. The genes are TRBV29-1 and TRBJ1-1, with 8 bases aligning to TRBD1. Germline-derived CDR1 and CDR2 are SQVTM and ANQGSEA. The CDR3 covers 13 residues. The V and J ends lost 7 bases and 5 bases, in that order; junction bases with no gene match: 9.

The V gene is TRBV20-1, the J gene TRBJ1-1; 7 positions match TRBD1. The CDR3 has 16 residues. Trimming removed 1 base from V and 3 bases from J; junction bases left unmatched: 11. CDR1 is DFQATT, CDR2 SNEGSKA, per germline (reference sequence). CDR3 in DNA: TGCAGTGCTAGAGCCCTCCACAGGGGCGATGACACTGAAGCTTTCTTT. Its translation: CSARALHRGDDTEAFF.

The gene calls are TRBV29-1 and TRBJ2-1; TRBD2 is a possible D gene (5 bases). V was trimmed by 4 bases and J by 4 bases, leaving 14 bases between them. The germline CDR1 and CDR2 sequences are SQVTM and ANQGSEA. This CDR3 is 14 amino acids long. The CDR3 spells CSVVLPERYNEQFF. CDR3 bases: TGCAGCGTTGTCCTTCCGGAGCGGTACAATGAGCAGTTCTTC.

The chain links TRBV2 to TRBJ2-3; 9 bases fit TRBD2. This CDR3 has 14 amino acids. V dropped 1 base and J dropped 4; count of bases not matched to a gene: 0. From germline, CDR1 is SNHLY and CDR2 FYNNEI. CDR3 in DNA: TGTGCCAGCAGTGAAGGCGGGGGGGCAGATACGCAGTATTTT. This gives the protein CASSEGGGADTQYF.